This TCR beta chain was captured in a study of cytomegalovirus exposure and HLA in healthy donors (dated by TCRdb to the late 2010s). For the study in its entirety: An earlier analysis of 550 to 700 of the donors reported approximately 270 Gb of sequence data and some 100 million unique TCR beta sequences from 150 million to 200 million T cells. An early release that covered fewer than 750 HLA-typed donors contained approximately 300 gigabases of sequencing data and approximately 85 million unique TCR sequences. Of the 350 to 400 genotyped donors, approximately 83% fell in the genetic ancestry cluster associated with self-reported Caucasian donors. The study was designed to test whether signatures of past pathogen exposure could be identified by cataloging public T cell receptors. The study profiled the T cell repertoires of around 700 subjects by immunosequencing and related them to cytomegalovirus serostatus. Along with the roughly 700-subject first cohort, a separate validation cohort of over a hundred different subjects was used. High-throughput TCR immunosequencing, statistical association of individual TCRs with disease status, and machine learning were combined to predict cytomegalovirus infection status. To study patterns of TCR occurrence, a later analysis re-analyzed previously published TCR beta repertoires from 666 donors and added high-resolution HLA genotyping. Rather than using new phenotypic data, the later analysis identified candidate immune exposures from TCR beta sequences and from how often those sequences occurred across donors. An earlier analysis of around 640 of the donors used high-throughput TCR beta sequencing to judge whether each TCR beta V gene segment behaved as functional or pseudogenic. Donor age, sex, ethnicity and CMV serostatus were compiled together with the repertoire data. Genome-wide SNP genotypes for about 65% of the roughly 700 donors were used in a later genetic analysis, which treated that subset as a discovery cohort. Every repertoire in the discovery cohort had been generated on one and the same sequencing platform. HLA typing covered class I and class II loci at four-digit resolution. Typing coverage differed by locus: A, B, C, DRB1 and DQB1 were typed in roughly 620-630 donors, DQA1 in roughly 500, DPA1 in around 610, and DPB1 in around 490. About five DR-DQ haplotypes were treated as single units for association and clustering because of strong linkage in the cohort. Among 398 genotyped donors of the cohort, an average of approximately 250,000 unique TCR beta nucleotide sequences were sequenced per donor, 15% to 20% of them non-productive.

Of note for this clone: This clone's antigen is unknown. No per-base quality is available; no much larger clone lies one base away.

The cohort comprised hundreds of healthy bone marrow donors. Cohort members were all nominally healthy when sampled, although unrecorded immune exposures were likely present. The donor was CMV seronegative and belonged to the group of over 300 seronegative cohort members. A peripheral blood sample was provided by each donor, and peripheral blood mononuclear cells were used for TCR beta sequencing. The Qiagen DNeasy Blood Extraction Kit was used to extract genomic DNA from the blood cell samples. Beyond this particular receptor, the publication reports: A further reported finding was that TCR beta sequences accurately predicted the HLA-A and HLA-B alleles for most subjects in the first cohort. An earlier analysis of approximately 530 of the donors showed that most TCR beta V segments appeared in productive rearrangements either about 87% or about 30% of the time, which broadly matched IMGT annotations. Immune exposure information for the cohort was limited to CMV serostatus. In the study, some 160 TCR beta chains were listed as associated with cytomegalovirus. The classifier was reported to diagnose cytomegalovirus status with high specificity and sensitivity in both the original cohort and the validation cohort. Correlated functional status among segregating V segments might be attributable to linkage disequilibrium, but an unknown experimental factor could not be ruled out. According to a later genetic analysis, donors in an Asian-associated ancestry cluster had fewer N-insertions in productive TCRs than the approximately 630-donor mean. A cluster of highly shared sequence variants was judged likely to represent a technical artifact of the sequencing pipeline. Most TCR sequences were seen in very few donors, while some public TCRs were found in many individuals. In vitro tests confirmed that a few of the cytomegalovirus-associated TCR beta chains recognize cytomegalovirus antigens. A later analysis found that TCR association rates varied across HLA loci, with DRB1 alleles showing the most associated TCRs and HLA-C alleles the fewest. Because HLA typing was missing for some donors at each locus, association tests included only the typed subset. In a later analysis, most CMV-associated TCR beta chains were found to appear HLA-restricted, with HLA associations seemingly driven largely by CMV exposure. Compared with equally common non-associated chains, HLA-associated TCR beta chains in a later analysis were more clonally expanded and had lower generation probabilities. V-gene and J-gene trimming of TCR beta chains was associated with a missense DCLRE1C variant in a later genetic analysis, and the association was replicated in an independent cohort. Only TCR beta chains were sequenced in this cohort, and the absence of alpha or paired-chain data limited detectable features. The authors suggested that the approach could potentially be extended to other disease states and immunological phenotypes. Because counts were too low, fewer than 20 rarely observed V segments, including chromosome 9 orphons, were excluded from the earlier analysis of a few hundred of the donors. In a later analysis, 15,000 to 20,000 TCR beta sequences were associated with specific HLA alleles at a false discovery rate of 0.05. A later analysis reported that several top co-occurrence clusters appeared linked to parvovirus B19, influenza, CMV and Epstein-Barr virus. When HLA alleles, especially DR and DQ, strongly co-occurred, attributing TCR associations to individual alleles was difficult. Sequencing depth was assumed to be roughly uniform across donors in the presence/absence analyses, though that assumption may not hold.

The library was produced with the immunoSEQ multiplex PCR assay. The multiplex PCR relied on a mix of 60 forward primers for TCR Vbeta segments and 13 reverse primers for TCR Jbeta segments. The CDR3 region of rearranged TCR beta genes was amplified from genomic DNA by a multiplex PCR assay. The Illumina HiSeq System was used to sequence the amplified TCR beta libraries as 87-base-pair reads. Per the original workflow: Across the 600 to 700 repertoires, a later analysis counted 75 million to 90 million unique TCR beta chains, some 11 million of which were shared by at least two donors. Raw reads were error-corrected and collapsed into unique sequences with a nearest-neighbor algorithm that merged closely related sequences to remove PCR and sequencing errors. CDR3 sequences were aligned to IMGT reference sequences to assign V, D and J gene segments. For a sequence to be retained, at least a six-nucleotide match to both a V gene segment and a J gene segment was required. Rearrangements were classified as productive when the CDR3 lacked stop codons and remained in frame with V and J, and all other rearrangements were classified as non-productive. Following IMGT convention, CDR3 was defined as the stretch from the second conserved V-encoded cysteine to the conserved J-encoded phenylalanine. The earlier analysis of about 500 of the donors excluded sequences that lacked an unambiguous match to a single V gene segment. In an earlier analysis of more than 500 of the donors, a V segment was called functional when productive rearrangements were above 56.7%, and segregating when the standard deviation between donors exceeded 5%. A statistical classification framework was developed to diagnose cytomegalovirus status using the catalog of TCR beta chain sequences. In a later analysis, V and J genes were assigned by comparing TCR nucleotide sequences against IMGT/GENE-DB human TR gene sequences. Using the TCRdist pipeline, a later analysis assigned CDR3 sequences along with most-parsimonious VDJ recombination scenarios. In a later analysis, every TCR beta chain was defined by the combination of its CDR3 amino acid sequence and its V-gene family, and reads without a unique V-gene family were dropped. As a way to deal with suspected cross-contamination and a sequencing artifact, a later analysis dropped 450 to 600 nucleotide sequences that were highly shared and had low generation probability. A later analysis calculated a clonal expansion index for each public chain from normalized within-repertoire ranks of inferred template counts. A later analysis computed generation probabilities with a VDJ recombination model fitted to out-of-frame rearrangements, and checked the results against IGoR. Hypergeometric tests were used in a later analysis to score TCR-TCR, TCR-HLA and TCR-CMV co-occurrence, with a repertoire-size bias correction applied to the TCR pairs. To estimate false discovery rates, a later analysis permuted the HLA or CMV assignments 20 times. In a later analysis, co-occurring TCRs were grouped using DBSCAN, and TCRdist sequence similarity was added for clustering within HLA-allele-positive subsets. Co-occurrence clustering excluded repertoires with fewer than 30,000 or more than 120,000 public chains, plus five with anomalous nucleotide sharing. TCRdb stores this immuneACCESS table with in-frame sequences only. Part of the clones is absent; in the studies checked, under half of the shortfall reflects unresolved V genes, and no reason is known for the rest. That table gives V, J and clone size, and the DNA gave D and trimming. This sample comprises 210,000 or so clones, 60% to 80% of them detected only once. 1.5% to 2% of the sample belongs to the ten largest clones.

This sequence was found in a young man in good health and CMV-seronegative. What was sequenced was PBMCs.

The CDR3 region reads CASSQEAGGPGIQYF. The nucleotide sequence reads as follows: TGTGCCAGCAGCCAAGAGGCGGGGGGGCCCGGCATTCAGTACTTC. The V and J segments used are TRBV4-2 and TRBJ2-4, and 9 bases in between align with TRBD2. According to the germline V gene, CDR1 reads LGHNA and CDR2 reads YNFKEQ. Trimmed from V: 0 bases; trimmed from J: 9 bases; junction bases lacking a gene match: 6. The CDR3 contains 15 residues, cysteine and phenylalanine counted. The only DNA kept is the CDR3, 45 bases in frame from the first base.